This T cell receptor beta chain stems from a study of response to subunit inactivated influenza vaccine. The study, taken as a whole, reports: Only a handful of new T cells, the authors suggested, are recruited with each seasonal influenza vaccination.

TCRdb reprocessed the RT-PCR reads via MiXCR and lists one record per CDR3 protein. The sample shows approximately 500,000 distinct CDR3 sequences, 12% to 15% of them seen only once. This clonotype appeared a few times. The antigen remains undetermined. Germline CDR1 is MNHNS and CDR2 is SASEGT. This CDR3 contains 13 residues. V shed 6 bases and J shed 4 bases, with 12 bases lying between them. This clonotype was obtained from a man aged 50 to 59 who received an inactivated influenza vaccine. The sample in question was PBMCs from blood, obtained 12 days after vaccination. The genes are TRBV6-1 and TRBJ1-1; D gene uncertain. The CDR3 DNA reads TGTGCCAGCAGCCCCCGGGTGCCCACTGAAGCTTTCTTT. Encoded protein: CASSPRVPTEAFF.